These 26 T cell receptor beta chains were sequenced from one sample in a study of cytomegalovirus exposure and HLA in healthy donors. The PCR used 60 Vbeta and 13 Jbeta primers. Produced via immunoSEQ multiplex PCR; TCRdb's table is partial and in-frame only. The profile shows just over 150,000 clones, over 75% of them singletons. Source material: PBMCs. The receptors were sampled from a woman between 50 and 59 years old in good health and CMV-seropositive.

This clone appeared a single time. The J gene is TRBJ1-1, the V gene TRBV27, with TRBD1 identical over 8 bases. Germline V gene sequence: CDR1 MNHEY, CDR2 SMNVEV (reference sequence). The J segment lost 3 bases and the V segment lost 6 bases, leaving 3 bases of the junction unmatched. The CDR3 runs 13 residues. The CDR3 reads CASRTGEYTEAFF. Here the CDR3 DNA reads TGTGCCAGCAGGACAGGGGAGTACACTGAAGCTTTCTTT.

The V gene is TRBV11-2, the J gene TRBJ2-5; the match to TRBD1 covers 9 bases. This CDR3 contains 16 residues. Germline trimming cut 5 bases from V and 5 bases from J; bases unmatched to any gene: 12. Germline CDR1 and CDR2: SGHAT and FQNNGV. Written as DNA, the CDR3 is TGTGCCAGCAGCCCCGACGGACAGGGGTTCGCGGAGACCCAGTACTTC. Translated, it gives CASSPDGQGFAETQYF.

The gene calls are TRBV10-2 and TRBJ1-5, with 7 bases lining up with TRBD1. V lost 3 bases, J lost 2 bases, and 1 base stayed unmatched. There are 14 residues in the CDR3. The germline CDR1 and CDR2 sequences are WSHSY and SAAADI. The CDR3 nucleotides read TGCGCCAGCAGTGATGACAGGGGCAATCAGCCCCAGCATTTT. It codes for CASSDDRGNQPQHF.

This clone appeared a single time. The CDR3 reads CASSQEIPIPQHF. The CDR3 nucleotides read TGCGCCAGCAGCCAAGAAATTCCTATACCCCAGCATTTT. The chain is built from TRBV4-3 and TRBJ1-5; D remains unclear. Trimming cost V 0 bases and J 10 bases, with 10 bases left between them. The germline V gene has CDR1 LGHNA and CDR2 YSLEER. The CDR3 sequence is 13 residues long.

The J gene is TRBJ1-2, the V gene TRBV7-2; D remains ambiguous. V was cut by 9 bases and J by 7 bases, with 15 bases left in between. CDR3 length: 12 residues. The germline gives CDR1 SGHTA, CDR2 FQGNSA. CDR3 DNA: TGTGCCAGTGGAGAGGTAACTTTTGGCTACACCTTC. Protein: CASGEVTFGYTF.

V and J are TRBV28 and TRBJ1-2; 7 positions match TRBD1. The CDR3 runs to 14 residues. The V segment lost 4 bases and the J segment 3 bases; nucleotides outside the gene matches: 5. CDR1 and CDR2 (germline): MDHEN, SYDVKM. CDR3 protein: CASSYRGLYYGYTF. CDR3 DNA: TGTGCCAGCAGTTACAGGGGCCTCTACTATGGCTACACCTTC.

This chain connects TRBV18 to TRBJ2-7; no firm D call. Germline V gene lookup returns CDR1 KGHSH and CDR2 LQKENI. V was pared by 2 bases and J by 3 bases, with 8 bases between. This CDR3 has 13 residues. CDR3 residues: CASSPMGSYEQYF. The CDR3 DNA sequence: TGTGCCAGCTCACCAATGGGCAGCTACGAGCAGTACTTC.

J is TRBJ1-6 and V is TRBV5-1, with D unclear. CDR3 size: 15 residues. V was clipped by 0 bases and J by 6 bases, with 10 bases between them. Germline V gene sequence: CDR1 SGHRS, CDR2 YFSETQ. CDR3 coding DNA: TGCGCCAGCAGCTTGGAGGCAGGTGCTAATTCACCCCTCCACTTT. As protein: CASSLEAGANSPLHF.

The genes are TRBV7-9 and TRBJ1-1; D remains ambiguous. Trimming cost V 5 bases and J 4 bases, with 11 bases left between them. The CDR3 loop spans 13 amino acids. Germline V gives CDR1 SEHNR, CDR2 FQNEAQ (reference sequence). The DNA for the CDR3 is TGTGCCAGCAGCCCAGGTGGGCTCACTGAAGCTTTCTTT. Translated: CASSPGGLTEAFF.

The chain has TRBV6-6 and TRBJ2-1; 8 bases agree with TRBD1. Germline lookup yields CDR1 MNHNY and CDR2 SVGAGI (reference sequence). V shed 2 bases, J shed 8 bases, and the junction held 5 bases outside the gene matches. The CDR3 loop spans 14 amino acids. CDR3 sequence: CASSYAGGRDEQFF. CDR3 DNA sequence: TGTGCCAGCAGTTACGCAGGGGGCCGCGATGAGCAGTTCTTC.

In DNA, the CDR3 is TGTGCCAGCCCCGGTGGGGAGTCTAGTGGCTACACCTTC. Translating it yields CASPGGESSGYTF. The V and J genes are TRBV7-9 and TRBJ1-2; unclear D gene. In germline, CDR1 is SEHNR, CDR2 FQNEAQ (reference sequence). This CDR3 is 13 amino acids long. V lost 8 bases to trimming and J lost 7 bases, with 17 bases between them. Complete variable domain (other parts from reference TRBV7-9 and TRBJ1-2): DTGVSQNPRHKITKRGQNVTFRCDPISEHNRLYWYRQTLGQGPEFLTYFQNEAQLEKSRLLSDRFSAERPKGSFSTLEIQRTEQGDSAMYLCASPGGESSGYTFGSGTRLTVV.

The rearrangement uses TRBV9 and TRBJ2-3, with 10 positions matching TRBD1. This CDR3 region has 17 residues. Trimming cost V 0 bases and J 6 bases; bases outside gene matches: 10. Germline CDR1 SGDLS, CDR2 YYNGEE. CDR3 sequence: CASSVDPSDRGLDTQYF. CDR3 DNA: TGTGCCAGCAGCGTAGACCCGAGTGACAGGGGGCTCGATACGCAGTATTTT.

The V gene is TRBV2, the J gene TRBJ1-5; D gene ambiguous. V lost 1 base and J lost 1, with 11 bases in between. The germline V gene encodes CDR1 SNHLY and CDR2 FYNNEI. This CDR3 is 16 amino acids long. As DNA, the CDR3 is TGTGCCAGCAGTGAAGGCCGTGCCAGGAGCAATCAGCCCCAGCATTTT. Its protein is CASSEGRARSNQPQHF.

Comment on this clone: The sample contains more than one DNA sequence encoding this CDR3. The chain combines TRBV28 with TRBJ1-4; unclear D gene. Germline values: CDR1 MDHEN, CDR2 SYDVKM. CDR3 length: 14 amino acids. V was clipped by 2 bases and J by 2 bases, with 6 bases between them. The CDR3 DNA reads TGTGCCAGCAGTTTAGGAGGGACTAATGAAAAACTGTTTTTT. Its protein product is CASSLGGTNEKLFF.

The chain is built from TRBV10-3 and TRBJ2-1; a possible D gene is TRBD1 (5 bases). V dropped 6 bases and J dropped 0 bases, with 15 bases sitting between them. The germline V gene has CDR1 ENHRY and CDR2 SYGVKD. The length of the CDR3 is 16 residues. The CDR3 nucleotides are TGTGCCATCAGGGACGCTAGGGGTAGCTCCTACAATGAGCAGTTCTTC. It specifies CAIRDARGSSYNEQFF.

The chain carries TRBV7-9 and TRBJ1-2; tentatively, D is TRBD1 (6 bases). The CDR3 runs 15 residues. V lost 1 base and J lost 5, with 14 bases in between. Germline V CDR1 and CDR2: SEHNR, FQNEAQ (reference sequence). The CDR3 coding sequence is TGTGCCAGCAGCTTAGAATCCGCAGGGGCGTATGGCTACACCTTC. This sequence encodes CASSLESAGAYGYTF.

J is TRBJ2-1 and V is TRBV27; 8 bases are a match to TRBD2. CDR3 length: 14 residues. V lost 1 base, J lost 12 bases, and 8 bases stayed unmatched. CDR1 and CDR2 from the germline V gene are MNHEY and SMNVEV (reference sequence). The CDR3 region is CASSLFSLGRGQFF. CDR3 bases: TGTGCCAGCAGTTTATTTTCCCTCGGGAGGGGGCAGTTCTTC.

This clone was seen a single time. The rearrangement links TRBV28 to TRBJ1-2; 7 nucleotides agree with TRBD1. From germline, CDR1 is MDHEN and CDR2 SYDVKM. There are 15 residues in the CDR3. V shed 3 bases and J 2 bases; nucleotides not matched to a gene: 6. Here the CDR3 DNA reads TGTGCCAGCAGTTTCCCCCGGGACAGAAACTATGGCTACACCTTC. Amino acids: CASSFPRDRNYGYTF.

The chain combines TRBV18 with TRBJ2-7, with no clear D. Trimming removed 2 bases from V and 4 bases from J, with 9 bases in between. Looked up from germline, CDR1 is KGHSH and CDR2 is LQKENI. CDR3 length: 13 amino acids. The CDR3 here is CASSPRALYEQYF. The CDR3 bases are TGTGCCAGCTCACCAAGAGCATTATACGAGCAGTACTTC.

The gene calls are TRBV28 and TRBJ1-2; no firm D call. In germline, CDR1 is MDHEN, CDR2 SYDVKM. This CDR3 contains 16 residues. V was clipped by 4 bases and J by 0 bases, with 15 bases between them. CDR3 in DNA: TGTGCCAGCAGTTCCCCTCCAGGCAACACTAACTATGGCTACACCTTC. Translated: CASSSPPGNTNYGYTF.

Concerning this clone: The same CDR3 is also encoded by other DNA sequences in this sample. The chain carries TRBV11-2 and TRBJ2-7; unclear D gene. V was trimmed by 4 bases and J by 4 bases, leaving 5 bases between them. Germline CDR1 reads SGHAT; CDR2 reads FQNNGV. The CDR3 length is 11 residues. The CDR3: CASSSGYEQYF. CDR3 sequence (DNA): TGTGCCAGCAGCTCAGGTTACGAGCAGTACTTC.

The CDR3 spells CASSLGGTGVFNTEAFF. In DNA, the CDR3 is TGCGCCAGCAGCTTGGGTGGGACAGGGGTCTTTAACACTGAAGCTTTCTTT. The chain joins TRBV5-1 to TRBJ1-1, with 10 bases aligning to TRBD1. Per the germline V gene, CDR1 is SGHRS and CDR2 is YFSETQ. V gave up 0 bases and J gave up 2 bases; unmatched junction bases: 7. The CDR3 contains 17 residues.

This clone was seen just once. J is TRBJ2-5 and V is TRBV7-9; TRBD1 might be the D (6 bases). Deletions cut 2 bases from V and 4 bases from J, with 14 bases between. The CDR3 contains 15 residues. CDR1 is SEHNR and CDR2 is FQNEAQ in the germline V gene (reference sequence). The DNA of the CDR3 is TGTGCCAGCAGCTTAAGAGCCACAGGGAGAGAGACCCAGTACTTC. Translated: CASSLRATGRETQYF.

The chain employs TRBV27 and TRBJ2-3; TRBD2 matches 8 bases. Looked up from germline, CDR1 is MNHEY and CDR2 is SMNVEV (reference sequence). This CDR3 region has 14 residues. J lost 2 bases, V lost 6 bases, and 4 bases had no gene match. CDR3 sequence reads: CASRDSGNTDTQYF. DNA of the CDR3: TGTGCCAGCAGAGATAGCGGGAACACAGATACGCAGTATTTT.

This chain links TRBV27 with TRBJ1-5; D is uncertain. CDR3 size: 16 residues. V was shortened by 1 base and J by 2 bases, with 12 bases between the two germline ends. The V gene's germline CDR1 is MNHEY and CDR2 SMNVEV (reference sequence). This CDR3 is CASSLYPPQGNQPQHF. DNA of the CDR3: TGTGCCAGCAGTTTATACCCCCCCCAGGGCAATCAGCCCCAGCATTTT.

In the case of this clone: The CDR3 ends on some other residue instead of the conserved phenylalanine or tryptophan, so this is likely a read error. J is TRBJ1-2 and V is TRBV29-1; D may be TRBD1 (5 bases). The CDR3 covers 12 residues. Germline V CDR1 and CDR2: SQVTM, ANQGSEA. The ends were cut back, 4 bases at V and 2 bases at J, with 8 bases in the middle. For the CDR3, the DNA is TGCAGCGTTGGAGCAGGGAACTATGGCTACACCGTC. Encoded protein: CSVGAGNYGYTV.